This TCR beta chain was documented in a study of blood T cell repertoires in COVID-19. Background on the study: Acute-phase and convalescent COVID-19 samples originated in the United States, Italy and Spain. PBMCs, B-cell-depleted T cells, or T cells provided the cDNA or gDNA that made up the material.

Under the authors' procedure: Amplifying reference gene primers gave estimates of nucleated cell counts. The assay was immunoSEQ multiplex PCR, and TCRdb's table has in-frame clones only and misses some. V and J calls and clone size are as listed in that table; D and trimming were resolved from the DNA. Of almost 200,000 clones listed, 86% are singletons. Sequenced material: peripheral blood. The clonotype was recovered from a woman in her seventies with acute or convalescent COVID-19.

CDR3 protein: CASSQGPRTDTITDTQYF. CDR3 coding DNA: TGCGCCAGCAGCCAGGGCCCCCGGACAGACACTATCACAGATACGCAGTATTTT. The chain carries TRBV4-1 and TRBJ2-3; tentatively, D is TRBD1 (6 bases). CDR3 length equals 18 residues. Looked up from germline, CDR1 is MGHRA and CDR2 is YSYEKL. The ends were cut back, 3 bases at V and 2 bases at J, with 21 bases in the middle.